This T cell receptor (beta chain) was captured in a study of molecular identifiers for immune sequencing clone quantification. TCRdb processed the PCR reads anew with MiXCR; each CDR3 protein has one entry. The sample consists of 490,000 or so distinct CDR3 sequences, roughly 25% of them appearing once. The V end lost 0 bases, the J end lost 0 bases, and 9 bases lay between the germline ends. Germline V gene lookup returns CDR1 LGHNA and CDR2 YSLEER. The CDR3 runs 17 residues. The chain carries TRBV4-3 and TRBJ2-6; D uncertain. The receptor was derived from a human donor in good health. Some libraries in this study had Jurkat cell RNA spiked in. Sample: naive CD8+ T cells from blood, with Jurkat cell RNA spiked in. The sample's subset: FACS-sorted CD8+CD4-CCR7+CD45RA+ naive T cells. The CDR3 sequence is CASSQEVDPSGANVLTF. In nucleotides, the CDR3 is TGCGCCAGCAGCCAAGAAGTAGACCCCTCTGGGGCCAACGTCCTGACTTTC.